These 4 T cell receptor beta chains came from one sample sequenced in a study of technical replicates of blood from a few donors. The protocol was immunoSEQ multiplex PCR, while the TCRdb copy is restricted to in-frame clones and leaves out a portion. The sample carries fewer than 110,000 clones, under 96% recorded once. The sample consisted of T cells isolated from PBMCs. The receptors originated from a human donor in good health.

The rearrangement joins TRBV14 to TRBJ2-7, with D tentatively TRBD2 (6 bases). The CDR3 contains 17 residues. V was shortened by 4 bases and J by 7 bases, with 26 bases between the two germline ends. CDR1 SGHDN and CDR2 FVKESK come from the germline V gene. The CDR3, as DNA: TGTGCCAGCAGCCCCTTTCTCGGGGGAGGCGAGGCTCGGGAGCAGTACTTC. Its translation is CASSPFLGGGEAREQYF.

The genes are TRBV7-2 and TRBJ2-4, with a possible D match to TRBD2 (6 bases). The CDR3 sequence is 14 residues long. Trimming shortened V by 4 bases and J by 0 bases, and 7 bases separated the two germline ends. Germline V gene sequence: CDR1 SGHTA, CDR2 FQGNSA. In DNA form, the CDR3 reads TGTGCCAGCAGCTCGGGACTAGCCAAAAACATTCAGTACTTC. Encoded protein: CASSSGLAKNIQYF.

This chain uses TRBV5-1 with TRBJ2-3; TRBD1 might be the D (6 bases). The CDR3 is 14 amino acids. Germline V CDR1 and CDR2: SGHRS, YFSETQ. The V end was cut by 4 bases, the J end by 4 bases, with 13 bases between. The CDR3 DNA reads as TGCGCCAGCAGCCCCAGGGGAGAGGCAGATACGCAGTATTTT. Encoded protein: CASSPRGEADTQYF.

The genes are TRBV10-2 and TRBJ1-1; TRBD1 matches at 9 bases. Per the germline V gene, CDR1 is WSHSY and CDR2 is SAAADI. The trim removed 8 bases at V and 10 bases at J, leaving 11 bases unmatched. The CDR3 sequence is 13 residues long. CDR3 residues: CASGHRDRDRAFF. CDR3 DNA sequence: TGCGCCAGCGGACACCGGGACAGGGATAGAGCTTTCTTT.